The 17 T cell receptor beta chains presented below share a single source sample, sequenced in a study of OX40 agonist ivuxolimab in advanced cancers. Libraries were prepared by immunoSEQ multiplex PCR; TCRdb keeps only in-frame clonotypes and omits some of them. The table lists about 94,000 clones, roughly 87% of them singletons. Material: CD4+ or CD8+ T cells sorted from blood, obtained in a trial of the OX40 agonist ivuxolimab. All receptors derive from an adult with an advanced solid tumor such as melanoma, head and neck, liver or kidney cancer.

The chain employs TRBV7-2 and TRBJ1-2; 7 nucleotides match TRBD1. The germline CDR1 and CDR2 sequences are SGHTA and FQGNSA. This CDR3 has 15 amino acids. The V gene end was trimmed by 3 bases and the J gene end by 0 bases; junction bases not matched to a gene: 4. CDR3 region: CASSFRGSANYGYTF. The CDR3 bases are TGTGCCAGCAGCTTCAGGGGGAGCGCTAACTATGGCTACACCTTC.

The rearrangement uses TRBV9 and TRBJ2-5; unclear D gene. TRBJ2-7 explains the end of the DNA better; the J call may be wrong. The CDR3 is made up of 14 amino acids. The germline CDR1 and CDR2 sequences are SGDLS and YYNGEE. Here the CDR3 DNA reads TGTGCCAGCAGCCTTTCGGGTCTCCCCTCCGAGCAGTACTTC. The encoded protein is CASSLSGLPSEQYF.

On this clone itself: Different DNA sequences within this sample yield the same CDR3. The rearrangement joins TRBV19 to TRBJ2-3; D gene ambiguous. The CDR3 length is 12 residues. Germline V CDR1 and CDR2: LNHDA, SQIVND (reference sequence). With 3 bases removed from V and 3 bases from J, the gap between germline ends came to 4 bases. The CDR3, as DNA: TGTGCCAGTAGTATTCCAACAGATACGCAGTATTTT. It specifies CASSIPTDTQYF.

V usage is TRBV10-2 and J usage is TRBJ1-5; D gene ambiguous. The germline gives CDR1 WSHSY, CDR2 SAAADI. This CDR3 is built from 14 residues. V lost 8 bases and J 4 bases, leaving 15 bases between the germline ends. CDR3: CASSPSGSNQPQHF. Written as DNA, the CDR3 is TGCGCCAGCTCCCCCAGCGGGAGTAATCAGCCCCAGCATTTT.

A word on this clone: Other nucleotide sequences in the sample specify the same CDR3. The V gene is TRBV30, the J gene TRBJ1-5; tentative D call: TRBD1 (6 bases). V lost 5 bases and J lost 6, with 20 bases in between. The CDR3 sequence is 15 residues long. Per the germline V gene, CDR1 is GTSNPN and CDR2 is SVGIG (reference sequence). The CDR3 region has the DNA TGTGCCTGGCGGGCCCCCGGGGGCCCGGGTCAGCCCCAGCATTTT. Translated, it gives CAWRAPGGPGQPQHF.

The chain has TRBV13 and TRBJ2-7, with D perhaps TRBD1 or TRBD2 (6 bases each). Trimming removed 7 bases from V and 6 bases from J, with 19 bases in between. Germline assignment: CDR1 PRHDT and CDR2 FYEKMQ (reference sequence). The CDR3 runs 14 residues. Here the CDR3 DNA reads TGTGCCAGCACCCGAGGGGGGTCGAGCGGCGAGCAGTACTTC. Its protein product is CASTRGGSSGEQYF.

The genes are TRBV6-4 and TRBJ2-1, with D possibly called TRBD1 or TRBD2 (6 bases each). V was cut by 4 bases and J by 1 base, with 11 bases left in between. The CDR3 covers 15 residues. Germline CDR1 reads MRHNA; CDR2 reads SNTAGT. The CDR3 DNA sequence: TGTGCCAGCAGTGCGCAGGGGAGGTCCTACAATGAGCAGTTCTTC. Translation gives CASSAQGRSYNEQFF.

This clone was detected once. V usage is TRBV2 and J usage is TRBJ1-2; D is perhaps TRBD1 (5 bases). Trimming left V 7 bases short and J 7 bases short, with 22 bases between. CDR1 SNHLY and CDR2 FYNNEI come from the germline V gene. This CDR3 is 15 amino acids long. The CDR3 spells CASIWDGPRAAGYTF. The CDR3 DNA follows: TGTGCCAGCATTTGGGACGGACCCCGGGCGGCTGGCTACACCTTC.

The rearrangement links TRBV4-3 to TRBJ2-2; no clear D. CDR3 length: 15 residues. V was shortened by 4 bases and J by 0 bases, with 9 bases between the two germline ends. The germline V gene encodes CDR1 LGHNA and CDR2 YSLEER. The CDR3: CASSLGTANTGELFF. In DNA form, the CDR3 reads TGCGCCAGCAGCCTGGGAACAGCGAACACCGGGGAGCTGTTTTTT.

A few counts support this clone. The rearrangement uses TRBV29-1 and TRBJ1-1, with 7 bases matching TRBD1. The CDR3 spans 17 residues. Looked up from germline, CDR1 is SQVTM and CDR2 is ANQGSEA. V lost 6 bases to trimming and J lost 1 base; unmatched junction nucleotides: 17. CDR3 coding DNA: TGCAGCGTCCTCCCCAAATACCCGACAGGGCCGAACACTGAAGCTTTCTTT. Protein product: CSVLPKYPTGPNTEAFF.

V is TRBV7-9 and J is TRBJ1-1; D is unresolved. This CDR3 is built from 12 residues. V lost 3 bases to trimming and J lost 6 bases, with 8 bases between them. Germline CDR1 reads SEHNR; CDR2 reads FQNEAQ (reference sequence). CDR3 sequence (DNA): TGTGCCAGCAGCTTCTCGGTTGCTGAAGCTTTCTTT. Translation: CASSFSVAEAFF.

The chain joins TRBV18 to TRBJ1-6; 8 nucleotides match TRBD1. This CDR3 has 15 residues. V lost 4 bases to trimming and J lost 5 bases; unmatched junction nucleotides: 4. Per germline, CDR1 KGHSH and CDR2 LQKENI. CDR3 bases: TGTGCCAGCTCACTTACGACAGGGGATAATTCACCCCTCCACTTT. Translation: CASSLTTGDNSPLHF.

This CDR3 reads CASSESGRGPTDTQYF. The CDR3 DNA follows: TGTGCCAGCAGTGAATCGGGCAGGGGCCCCACAGATACGCAGTATTTT. This sequence joins TRBV6-1 and TRBJ2-3, with a tentative D call TRBD1 (6 bases). The CDR3 has 16 residues. Germline loops: CDR1 MNHNS, CDR2 SASEGT. With 2 bases removed from V and 2 bases from J, the gap between germline ends came to 14 bases.

The chain recombines TRBV25-1 with TRBJ2-5; a possible D gene is TRBD2 (7 bases). The CDR3 runs to 15 residues. Deletions cut 1 base from V and 4 bases from J, with 13 bases between. From germline, CDR1 is MGHDK and CDR2 SYGVNS. The CDR3 region has the DNA TGTGCCAGCAGTGAATCGCGGGGGCTTGCAGAGACCCAGTACTTC. This codes for CASSESRGLAETQYF. Based on the CDR3 plus reference TRBV25-1 and TRBJ2-5, the full variable domain is EADIYQTPRYLVIGTGKKITLECSQTMGHDKMYWYQQDPGMELHLIHYSYGVNSTEKGDLSSESTVSRIRTEHFPLTLESARPSHTSQYLCASSESRGLAETQYFGPGTRLLVL.

The V call is TRBV7-8, the J call TRBJ2-7; maybe TRBD2 (7 bases). Trimming pared 5 bases from V and 0 bases from J, leaving 17 bases between. This CDR3 spans 16 amino acids. Germline V gene lookup returns CDR1 SGHVS and CDR2 FQNEAQ. The CDR3 region is CASSPGGQASSYEQYF. CDR3 bases: TGTGCCAGCAGCCCCGGGGGGCAGGCGAGCTCCTACGAGCAGTACTTC.

V is TRBV5-8 and J is TRBJ2-7; no clear D gene. V was cut by 2 bases and J by 2 bases, with 8 bases left in between. CDR1 is SGHTS and CDR2 is YDEGEE in the germline V gene. There are 13 residues in the CDR3. The CDR3 protein is CASSFSGTYEQYF. The DNA for the CDR3 is TGTGCCAGCAGCTTTTCCGGCACCTACGAGCAGTACTTC.

The genes are TRBV6-5 and TRBJ2-1; D not certain. CDR3 length equals 11 residues. Trimming cost V 6 bases and J 9 bases, with 9 bases left between them. In germline, CDR1 is MNHEY, CDR2 SVGAGI. The CDR3 region is CASSNPSEQFF. DNA for the CDR3: TGTGCCAGCAGCAATCCCAGTGAGCAGTTCTTC.